These 22 T cell receptor beta chains originate from one sample sequenced in a study of tumor-infiltrating lymphocytes in glioblastoma multiforme. Three nested ARM-PCR rounds with V-beta and C-beta primers built TCRB libraries. MiXCR, applied by TCRdb to the multiplex PCR reads, yields one record per CDR3 protein. Among about 32,000 distinct CDR3 sequences listed, more than 55% were seen once. Input material: brain tumor tissue. These receptor sequences come from a male donor with glioblastoma.

V usage is TRBV6-5 and J usage is TRBJ1-1; no reliable D call. Trimming removed 10 bases from V and 0 bases from J, with 12 bases in between. Germline CDR1 MNHEY, CDR2 SVGAGI. There are 13 residues in the CDR3. CDR3 DNA: TGTGCCAACAGCCATGTCTTGAACACTGAAGCTTTCTTT. It is translated as CANSHVLNTEAFF.

Of note for this clonotype: Sequence at one end of the junction differs from germline and may be a read error. The V call is TRBV29-1, the J call TRBJ1-6; 7 bases map to TRBD1. The CDR3 is 13 amino acids. Germline V lookup: CDR1 SQVTM, CDR2 ANQGSEA. The CDR3 coding sequence is TGCAGCGTTGCCGGGGACAGAGACTCACCCCTCCATTTT. It translates to CSVAGDRDSPLHF.

To note about this clonotype: An end of the junction differs from the germline gene, which may be a read error. The chain's CDR3 is CVSSSYLQQYF. For the CDR3, the DNA is TGTGTCAGCAGCTCGTATTTGCAGCAGTACTTC. The chain recombines TRBV11-2 with TRBJ2-7, with no clear D. CDR3 length: 11 amino acids. Germline-derived CDR1 and CDR2 are SGHAT and FQNNGV. The full variable domain, in which reference TRBV11-2 and TRBJ2-7 provide the parts outside the CDR3, is EAGVAQSPRYKIIEKRQSVAFWCNPISGHATLYWYQQILGQGPKLLIQFQNNGVVDDSQLPKDRFSAERLKGVDSTLKIQPAKLEDSAVYLCVSSSYLQQYFGPGTRLTVT.

This clonotype was counted a few times. The chain carries TRBV11-2 and TRBJ2-5; D is ambiguous. Per germline, CDR1 SGHAT and CDR2 FQNNGV. CDR3 length: 15 residues. With 4 bases removed from V and 0 bases from J, the gap between germline ends came to 12 bases. CDR3 in amino acids: CASSSFGSNQETQYF. CDR3 DNA sequence: TGTGCCAGCAGCTCATTCGGCTCGAACCAAGAGACCCAGTACTTC.

Details on this clonotype: This may stem from a read error, because a much larger clone lies one nucleotide away. The gene calls are TRBV7-9 and TRBJ2-1; 8 nucleotides line up with TRBD2. Losses at the gene ends were 5 bases for V and 6 bases for J; bases not matched to a gene: 15. The CDR3 totals 17 residues. The V gene's germline CDR1 is SEHNR and CDR2 FQNEAQ (reference sequence). CDR3 sequence reads: CASSQLWTSLTRNEQFF. CDR3 sequence (DNA): TGTGCCAGCAGCCAACTATGGACTAGCCTCACCCGCAATGAGCAGTTCTTC.

J is TRBJ1-4 and V is TRBV28, with D unresolved. This CDR3 region has 13 residues. The V gene lost 8 bases and the J gene lost 7 bases, with 14 bases spanning the gap. Germline CDR1 is MDHEN and CDR2 is SYDVKM. The CDR3 loop reads CASLRTGIEKLFF. The CDR3 DNA follows: TGTGCCAGCTTGCGGACGGGGATTGAAAAACTGTTTTTT.

This clonotype has only one observation. The conserved phenylalanine or tryptophan is not found at the CDR3 terminus, so this likely reflects a read error. The DNA is omitted, as the CDR3 cannot be located on it reliably, and the CDR3 follows TCRdb's listing. CDR3 region: CSVARDRKSPPHY. V is TRBV29-1 and J is TRBJ1-6; TRBD1 was called by the table and not checked on the DNA. The CDR3 is 13 residues long, ends included. Germline CDR1 reads SQVTM; CDR2 reads ANQGSEA.

This sequence joins TRBV6-6 and TRBJ2-7; no definite D call. The CDR3 has 12 residues. V lost 8 bases to trimming and J lost 2 bases, with 10 bases between them. Looked up from germline, CDR1 is MNHNY and CDR2 is SVGAGI (reference sequence). DNA for the CDR3: TGTGCCAGCGGGCTGAATGCCTACGAGCAGTACTTC. Amino acids: CASGLNAYEQYF.

The chain recombines TRBV29-1 with TRBJ2-5; the D gene is possibly TRBD2 (7 bases). The CDR3 loop spans 15 amino acids. The germline CDR1 and CDR2 sequences are SQVTM and ANQGSEA. The V end was cut by 3 bases, the J end by 4 bases, with 18 bases between. This chain's CDR3 is CSVEGGIGRAETQYF. Here the CDR3 DNA reads TGCAGCGTTGAGGGGGGCATAGGGAGGGCAGAGACCCAGTACTTC.

This clonotype was counted at least ten times. The J gene is TRBJ2-4, the V gene TRBV4-1, with 14 positions matching TRBD2. The V segment lost 1 base and the J segment 2 bases; nucleotides outside the gene matches: 7. In germline, CDR1 is MGHRA, CDR2 YSYEKL. The CDR3 loop spans 19 amino acids. The CDR3 protein is CASSQGGLAGVGPKNIQYF. CDR3 nucleotide sequence: TGCGCCAGCAGCCAAGGGGGACTAGCGGGAGTCGGCCCCAAAAACATTCAGTACTTC.

On this clonotype: The junction and the germline gene differ at one end; a read error may be behind it. The chain uses TRBV6-6 and TRBJ1-3; D is unclear. The CDR3 is 14 residues long. Germline CDR1 and CDR2: MNHNY and SVGAGI (reference sequence). In DNA, the CDR3 is TGTGCCAGCAGTTCTCAGGACTCTGGCAACACCGTATATTTT. The encoded protein is CASSSQDSGNTVYF.

About this clonotype: At one end, the junction sequence differs from germline, possibly due to a read error. The CDR3 reads CSARRDGELNTDAFF. CDR3 bases: TGCAGTGCTAGAAGGGATGGCGAATTGAACACTGATGCTTTCTTT. V gene TRBV20-1 combines with J gene TRBJ1-1; D uncertain. The CDR3 has 15 residues. Germline V CDR1 and CDR2: DFQATT, SNEGSKA (reference sequence).

With respect to this clonotype: As the CDR3 is not closed by the conserved phenylalanine or tryptophan, this likely results from a read error. It is unclear where the CDR3 begins or ends on the DNA, so no DNA is shown, and the CDR3 is as TCRdb lists it. The chain couples TRBV12-3 or TRBV12-4 to TRBJ1-3. The CDR3 extends over 13 residues, inclusive of both ends. CDR3 region: CASSFVFGNTLYS.

A note on this clonotype: At one end, the junction sequence differs from germline, possibly due to a read error. This sequence joins TRBV28 and TRBJ2-1; TRBD2 matches at 12 bases. CDR3 length: 15 amino acids. The germline V gene encodes CDR1 MDHEN and CDR2 SYDVKM. The CDR3 DNA reads TGTGCCAGCAGCGAAGGGACTAGCGGGCGCAATGAGCTGTTCTTC. Its translation: CASSEGTSGRNELFF.

As for this clonotype: One end of the junction is discordant with germline, which a read error may explain. This chain connects TRBV20-1 to TRBJ2-1; D is ambiguous. The germline gives CDR1 DFQATT, CDR2 SNEGSKA (reference sequence). This CDR3 is 13 amino acids long. CDR3 in DNA: TGCTGTGCTAGATTTCGTTCCTACAATAAGCAGTTCTTC. It codes for CCARFRSYNKQFF.

This clonotype was counted many times. The J gene is TRBJ2-7, the V gene TRBV20-1, with 12 bases lining up with TRBD1. This CDR3 is 13 amino acids long. Trimming cost V 6 bases and J 6 bases; bases outside gene matches: 6. In germline, CDR1 is DFQATT, CDR2 SNEGSKA (reference sequence). This CDR3 is CSASGTGGVEQYF. The CDR3 coding sequence is TGCAGTGCCTCCGGGACAGGGGGCGTCGAGCAGTACTTC.

V usage is TRBV20-1 and J usage is TRBJ2-7; D not certain. CDR1 and CDR2 (germline): DFQATT, SNEGSKA (reference sequence). The V gene lost 4 bases and the J gene lost 5 bases, with 12 bases spanning the gap. CDR3 length equals 12 residues. This CDR3 is CSATRLGHEQYF. The CDR3, as DNA: TGCAGTGCTACAAGATTGGGCCACGAGCAGTACTTC.

This chain connects TRBV5-5 to TRBJ2-1; 10 bases match TRBD1. The V gene's germline CDR1 is SGHKS and CDR2 YYEKEE (reference sequence). The CDR3 length is 16 residues. J gave up 8 bases and V 3 bases, and 11 bases lay outside the gene matches. Here the CDR3 reads CASSSNAGTGEDEQFF. As DNA, the CDR3 is TGTGCCAGCAGCTCTAACGCCGGGACAGGGGAGGATGAGCAGTTCTTC.

The chain has TRBV29-1 and TRBJ2-7, with TRBD2 matching 10 bases. Losses at the gene ends were 2 bases for V and 3 bases for J; bases not matched to a gene: 13. This CDR3 comprises 17 residues. From germline, CDR1 is SQVTM and CDR2 ANQGSEA. CDR3 in amino acids: CSVETRDRLAGGYEQYF. The CDR3 DNA follows: TGCAGCGTTGAAACCCGGGACAGATTAGCGGGAGGCTACGAGCAGTACTTC.

This clonotype was seen ten or more times. The chain joins TRBV10-1 to TRBJ2-2, with a possible D match to TRBD1 (8 bases). The ends were cut back, 6 bases at V and 3 bases at J, with 14 bases in the middle. This CDR3 spans 15 amino acids. CDR1 and CDR2 from the germline V gene are WNHNN and SYGVQD (reference sequence). The CDR3 bases are TGCGCCAGCAGCCCTACAGGGGGGGACACCGGGGAGCTGTTTTTT. Amino acid sequence: CASSPTGGDTGELFF.

About this clonotype itself: Given a much more abundant clone one base away, this may be a read error. V usage is TRBV4-1 and J usage is TRBJ2-7, with D possibly TRBD2 on 6 matching bases. CDR3 length equals 14 residues. Per the germline V gene, CDR1 is MGHRA and CDR2 is YSYEKL. The CDR3 nucleotides are TGCGCCAGCAGCCAAGAACGGGACTGGTACGAGCATTACTTC. Translated, it gives CASSQERDWYEHYF.

This clonotype was seen repeatedly, ten times or more. V gene TRBV6-5 combines with J gene TRBJ1-6, with D possibly TRBD1 on 5 matching bases. CDR3 size: 15 residues. V shed 5 bases and J shed 9 bases, with 17 bases lying between them. Germline CDR1 is MNHEY and CDR2 is SVGAGI. The CDR3 nucleotides read TGTGCCAGCAGTCTTCAGGGTTTATCGAGTTCACCCCTCCACTTT. Residues: CASSLQGLSSSPLHF.